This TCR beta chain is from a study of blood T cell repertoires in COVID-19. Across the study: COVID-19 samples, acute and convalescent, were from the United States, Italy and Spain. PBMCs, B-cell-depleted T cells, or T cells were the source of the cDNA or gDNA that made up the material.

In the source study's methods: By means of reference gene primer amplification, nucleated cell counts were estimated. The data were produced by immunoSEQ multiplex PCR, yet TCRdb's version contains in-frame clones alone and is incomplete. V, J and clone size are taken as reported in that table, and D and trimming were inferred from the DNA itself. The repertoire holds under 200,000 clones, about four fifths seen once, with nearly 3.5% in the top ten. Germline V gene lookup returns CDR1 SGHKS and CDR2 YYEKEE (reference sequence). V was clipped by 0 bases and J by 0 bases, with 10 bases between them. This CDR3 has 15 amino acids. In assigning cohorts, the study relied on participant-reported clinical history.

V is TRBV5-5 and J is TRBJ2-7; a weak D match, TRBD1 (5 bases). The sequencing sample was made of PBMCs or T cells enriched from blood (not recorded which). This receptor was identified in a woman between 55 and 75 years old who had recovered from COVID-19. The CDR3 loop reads CASSLGQSNSYEQYF. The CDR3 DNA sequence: TGTGCCAGCAGCTTGGGACAGAGTAACTCCTACGAGCAGTACTTC. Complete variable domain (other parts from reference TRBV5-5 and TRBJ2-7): DAGVTQSPTHLIKTRGQQVTLRCSPISGHKSVSWYQQVLGQGPQFIFQYYEKEERGRGNFPDRFSARQFPNYSSELNVNALLLGDSALYLCASSLGQSNSYEQYFGPGTRLTVT.